This T cell receptor beta chain emerged from a study of immune heterogeneity within non-small cell lung tumors. Study as a whole: In total, the tumors were 4 squamous cell carcinomas, about ten non-squamous carcinomas and 1 not otherwise specified.

Bulk tumor genomic DNA (approximately 640 ng per sample) served as template. Taken during surgery, several biopsies per primary tumor were spaced as far apart as possible within the tumor mass. Newly diagnosed with untreated non-small cell lung cancer, the patients underwent curative surgery. The study drew donors from newly diagnosed non-small cell lung cancer patients having surgery with curative intent. Study results and limitations: Local T-cell clonality correlated moderately but significantly with local tumor mutational burden (R about 0.35). Identical dominant CDR3 beta clonotypes recurred across a patient's tumor sites, together with site-unique high-frequency clones.

This clonotype rates as medium-sized. The antigen remains undetermined. At one of its ends the junction is not consistent with the germline gene, which may arise from a read error. Multiplex PCR employing 32 V and 13 J primers generated amplicons of the TCR beta CDR3. TCRdb independently ran MiXCR on the multiplex PCR reads; one entry per CDR3 protein. Here the sample spans about 6,100 distinct CDR3 sequences, around 20% being singletons. The CDR3 runs to 11 residues. This TCR derives from a female donor with non-small cell lung cancer. Input material: lung tumor tissue. V usage is TRBV12-3 or TRBV12-4 and J usage is TRBJ2-7; tentatively, D is TRBD1 or TRBD2 (5 bases each). This CDR3 reads CAISLGDEQYF. DNA for the CDR3: TGTGCCATCAGTCTGGGGGACGAGCAGTACTTC.